This T cell receptor beta chain was captured in a study of shared clonotypes between healthy human individuals. Study-level points and caveats: There were few donors, and this limited the genetic and exposure-history diversity represented. The sampled material consisted only of blood, and tissue repertoires are likely to differ.

Looked up from germline, CDR1 is LNHDA and CDR2 is SQIVND (reference sequence). This CDR3 is built from 17 residues. The junction had 12 bases not matched to a gene; V was cut back by 5 bases and J by 4 bases. To note about this clone: Antigen specificity is unknown.

In the original analysis: As immunoSEQ supplied junction-only sequences (without quality scores), filtering differed. Produced via immunoSEQ multiplex PCR; TCRdb's table is partial and in-frame only. From that table come the V and J calls and clone size; the DNA was used to work out D and trimming. This table has around 440,000 clones, roughly three quarters appearing once. The specimen was PBMCs. The receptor's source is a woman between 40 and 50 years old in good health. Some clones in this sample may be carry-over from other donors' samples. The rearrangement joins TRBV19 to TRBJ2-5, with 11 nucleotides matching TRBD1. In nucleotides, the CDR3 is TGTGCCAGTAGTGGGAGGACGAGGGACAGGGGGAGAGAGACCCAGTACTTC. It specifies CASSGRTRDRGRETQYF.